These 19 T cell receptor beta chains came from one sample sequenced in a study of radiotherapy plus CTLA-4 blockade in lung cancer. Only in-frame clones appear in the TCRdb table, and some are missing; sequencing was by immunoSEQ multiplex PCR. Counted here are approximately 52,000 clones, 70% to 80% occurring once; the ten biggest clones make up 8.5% to 9%. Sequencing was performed on peripheral blood, taken from a patient treated with radiotherapy plus ipilimumab. These receptors were taken from a human donor with non-small cell lung cancer who had a complete response to radiotherapy plus ipilimumab.

V is TRBV29-1 and J is TRBJ2-3; weak D call: TRBD1 (6 bases). V was shortened by 4 bases and J by 2 bases, with 16 bases between the two germline ends. The CDR3 has 15 amino acids. The germline V gene encodes CDR1 SQVTM and CDR2 ANQGSEA. The DNA of the CDR3 is TGCAGCGTTGCGACAGGAGTATCTACCACAGATACGCAGTATTTT. Translation gives CSVATGVSTTDTQYF.

The chain carries TRBV30 and TRBJ1-6; 10 nucleotides align to TRBD1. Losses at the gene ends were 2 bases for V and 7 bases for J; bases not matched to a gene: 11. The CDR3 is 17 amino acids. Per germline, CDR1 GTSNPN and CDR2 SVGIG (reference sequence). CDR3 loop: CAWSFWDRTGGNSPLHF. The CDR3 DNA reads TGTGCCTGGAGTTTCTGGGATCGGACAGGGGGGAATTCACCCCTCCACTTT.

The chain couples TRBV30 to TRBJ1-2; a possible D gene is TRBD1 (5 bases). CDR1 is GTSNPN and CDR2 is SVGIG in the germline V gene (reference sequence). This CDR3 has 13 amino acids. With 4 bases removed from V and 6 bases from J, the gap between germline ends came to 15 bases. The chain's CDR3 is CAWTRRDRHGYTF. The DNA of the CDR3 is TGTGCCTGGACTCGGCGGGACCGCCATGGCTACACCTTC.

The gene calls are TRBV19 and TRBJ1-1; maybe TRBD1 (6 bases). The CDR3 runs to 14 residues. Trimming cost V 5 bases and J 3 bases, with 13 bases left between them. The V gene's germline CDR1 is LNHDA and CDR2 SQIVND (reference sequence). The CDR3 here is CASSQGRRDTEAFF. CDR3 sequence (DNA): TGTGCCAGTAGTCAGGGGCGCAGGGACACTGAAGCTTTCTTT.

The V and J genes are TRBV29-1 and TRBJ2-1, with 8 bases fitting TRBD1. The CDR3 has 13 residues. In germline, CDR1 is SQVTM, CDR2 ANQGSEA. The ends lost 8 bases at V and 7 bases at J; junction bases unmatched: 10. The CDR3 nucleotides are TGCAGCACCCTGACGGACAGGGCGAATGAGCAGTTCTTC. This encodes CSTLTDRANEQFF.

V gene TRBV30 combines with J gene TRBJ1-1; weak D call: TRBD1 (5 bases). Trimming took 2 bases from V and 11 from J, leaving 21 bases between them. Germline V lookup: CDR1 GTSNPN, CDR2 SVGIG (reference sequence). This CDR3 is built from 14 residues. Here the CDR3 reads CAWSFPRDGRKAFF. CDR3 DNA: TGTGCCTGGAGTTTCCCGCGGGACGGACGGAAGGCTTTCTTT.

V usage is TRBV19 and J usage is TRBJ1-1; D not resolved. CDR1 and CDR2 (germline): LNHDA, SQIVND (reference sequence). Trimming took off 6 bases at V and 1 base at J, with 9 bases between the two ends. The CDR3 is 13 amino acids. CDR3 protein: CASSTSGNTEAFF. DNA for the CDR3: TGTGCCAGTAGCACCTCGGGGAACACTGAAGCTTTCTTT.

V usage is TRBV2 and J usage is TRBJ1-2, with D perhaps TRBD1 (6 bases). The CDR3 extends over 12 amino acids. Germline V gene data show CDR1 as SNHLY and CDR2 as FYNNEI. V was trimmed by 6 bases and J by 8 bases, leaving 13 bases between them. CDR3: CASRGQGLGYTF. The CDR3 DNA reads as TGTGCCAGCAGGGGCCAGGGGTTAGGCTACACCTTC.

This clone was seen a few times. The rearrangement links TRBV11-2 to TRBJ1-6; no firm D call. V dropped 8 bases and J dropped 5 bases, with 4 bases sitting between them. The CDR3 spans 11 residues. CDR1 is SGHAT, CDR2 FQNNGV, per germline. The CDR3 sequence is CASGNNSPLHF. CDR3 nucleotide sequence: TGTGCCAGCGGCAATAATTCACCCCTCCACTTT.

The chain is built from TRBV4-3 and TRBJ1-1; D is uncertain. Germline assignment: CDR1 LGHNA and CDR2 YSLEER. The CDR3 consists of 15 residues. V dropped 1 base and J dropped 1 base, with 10 bases sitting between them. The CDR3 spells CASSQARRGNTEAFF. The CDR3 nucleotides are TGCGCCAGCAGCCAAGCGAGGAGAGGGAACACTGAAGCTTTCTTT.

Concerning this clone: The junction shows a germline mismatch at one end, possibly a read error. The gene calls are TRBV10-3 and TRBJ1-5; D may be TRBD1 (6 bases). Germline V gene lookup returns CDR1 ENHRY and CDR2 SYGVKD. The CDR3 contains 12 residues. Here the CDR3 reads CAVRTGNQPQHF. The CDR3 coding sequence is TGTGCCGTCAGGACAGGCAATCAGCCCCAGCATTTT.

The rearrangement links TRBV25-1 to TRBJ1-4; the D is unclear. Germline values: CDR1 MGHDK, CDR2 SYGVNS. Trimming took off 0 bases at V and 0 bases at J, with 11 bases between the two ends. This CDR3 contains 17 residues. The CDR3 here is CASSEYKMVATNEKLFF. DNA for the CDR3: TGTGCCAGCAGTGAATATAAGATGGTAGCAACTAATGAAAAACTGTTTTTT.

The V and J genes are TRBV2 and TRBJ1-5, with D possibly being TRBD1 (5 bases). The V and J ends lost 11 bases and 4 bases respectively, with 18 bases between them. This CDR3 region has 14 residues. In germline, CDR1 is SNHLY, CDR2 FYNNEI. The CDR3 nucleotides read TGTGCCTCCTGGCGGGGACCTGGGAATCAGCCCCAGCATTTT. It is translated as CASWRGPGNQPQHF.

The chain carries TRBV19 and TRBJ2-3; D is possibly TRBD2 (5 bases). V was cut by 5 bases and J by 2 bases, with 11 bases left in between. CDR1 is LNHDA and CDR2 is SQIVND in the germline V gene (reference sequence). The length of the CDR3 is 14 residues. This CDR3 is CASSLPGYTDTQYF. CDR3 in DNA: TGTGCCAGTAGTTTACCGGGATACACAGATACGCAGTATTTT.

J is TRBJ1-2 and V is TRBV2, with 7 nucleotides matching TRBD1. After removal of 6 bases from V and 6 bases from J, the junction contained 4 bases not matched to a gene. This CDR3 comprises 12 residues. CDR1 SNHLY and CDR2 FYNNEI come from the germline V gene. The CDR3 nucleotides are TGTGCCAGCAGCCGACAGGGAGATGGCTACACCTTC. The encoded protein is CASSRQGDGYTF. Together with reference TRBV2 and TRBJ1-2, the CDR3 gives the full variable domain: EPEVTQTPSHQVTQMGQEVILRCVPISNHLYFYWYRQILGQKVEFLVSFYNNEISEKSEIFDDQFSVERPDGSNFTLKIRSTKLEDSAMYFCASSRQGDGYTFGSGTRLTVV.

This chain links TRBV6-6 with TRBJ1-2; 10 nucleotides align to TRBD1. Germline CDR1 is MNHNY and CDR2 is SVGAGI (reference sequence). V was pared by 5 bases and J by 7 bases, with 10 bases of the junction left unmatched. The CDR3 runs to 15 residues. Here the CDR3 DNA reads TGTGCCAGCAGTAACCGGGACAGGGGTTTTCTTGGCTACACCTTC. Translating it yields CASSNRDRGFLGYTF.

J is TRBJ1-3 and V is TRBV30; D is unresolved. This CDR3 contains 15 residues. The V gene's germline CDR1 is GTSNPN and CDR2 SVGIG (reference sequence). The V end was cut by 5 bases, the J end by 2 bases, with 16 bases between. CDR3 sequence reads: CAWSLGRFAGNTIYF. The DNA for the CDR3 is TGTGCCTGGTCCTTAGGGAGGTTCGCTGGAAACACCATATATTTT. The whole variable domain, remainder taken from reference TRBV30 and TRBJ1-3, is SQTIHQWPATLVQPVGSPLSLECTVEGTSNPNLYWYRQAAGRGLQLLFYSVGIGQISSEVPQNLSASRPQDRQFILSSKKLLLSDSGFYLCAWSLGRFAGNTIYFGEGSWLTVV.

The V and J genes are TRBV11-2 and TRBJ2-3; 11 positions agree with TRBD2. Germline V gene lookup returns CDR1 SGHAT and CDR2 FQNNGV. V shed 5 bases and J 7 bases; nucleotides not matched to a gene: 5. CDR3 length: 14 amino acids. CDR3 amino acids: CASSPGLAENTQYF. CDR3 nucleotide sequence: TGTGCCAGCAGCCCGGGACTAGCGGAAAATACGCAGTATTTT.

V is TRBV6-5 and J is TRBJ1-1, with D perhaps TRBD1 (5 bases). The CDR3 sequence is 15 residues long. V was clipped by 0 bases and J by 4 bases, with 12 bases between them. Germline V gene lookup returns CDR1 MNHEY and CDR2 SVGAGI. The DNA of the CDR3 is TGTGCCAGCAGTTACTCGCCAGGGTATTCCACTGAAGCTTTCTTT. It specifies CASSYSPGYSTEAFF.